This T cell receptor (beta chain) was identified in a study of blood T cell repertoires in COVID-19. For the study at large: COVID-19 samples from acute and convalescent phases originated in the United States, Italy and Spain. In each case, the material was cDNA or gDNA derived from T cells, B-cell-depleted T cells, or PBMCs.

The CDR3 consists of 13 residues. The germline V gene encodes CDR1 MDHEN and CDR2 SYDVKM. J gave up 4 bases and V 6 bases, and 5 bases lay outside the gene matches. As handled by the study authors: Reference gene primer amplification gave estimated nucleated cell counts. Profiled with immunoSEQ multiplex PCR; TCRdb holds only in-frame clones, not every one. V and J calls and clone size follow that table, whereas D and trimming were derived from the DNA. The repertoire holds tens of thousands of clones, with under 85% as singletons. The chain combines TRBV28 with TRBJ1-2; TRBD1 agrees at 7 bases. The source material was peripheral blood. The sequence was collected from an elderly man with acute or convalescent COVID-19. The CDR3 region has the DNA TGTGCCAGCAGGTGGGCAGGGGGCTATGGCTACACCTTC. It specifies CASRWAGGYGYTF.